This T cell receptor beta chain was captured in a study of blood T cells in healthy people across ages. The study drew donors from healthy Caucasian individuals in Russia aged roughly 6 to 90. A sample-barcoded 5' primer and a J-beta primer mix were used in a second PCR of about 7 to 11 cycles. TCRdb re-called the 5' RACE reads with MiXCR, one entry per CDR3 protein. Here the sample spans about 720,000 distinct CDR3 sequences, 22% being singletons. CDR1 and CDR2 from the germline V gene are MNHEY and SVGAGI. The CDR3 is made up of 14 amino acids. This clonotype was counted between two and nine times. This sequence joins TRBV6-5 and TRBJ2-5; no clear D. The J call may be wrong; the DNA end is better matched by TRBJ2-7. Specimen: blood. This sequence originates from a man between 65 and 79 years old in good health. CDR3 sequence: CASSYFGSSYEQYF. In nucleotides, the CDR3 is TGTGCCAGCAGTTACTTCGGCAGTTCCTACGAGCAGTACTTC.